The 30 T cell receptor beta chains listed next were all sequenced from one sample in a study of blood T cell repertoires in COVID-19. TCRdb keeps only in-frame clones here, not all; method: immunoSEQ multiplex PCR. The table shows about 220,000 clones, with roughly 84% occurring only once. Sequenced: peripheral blood. These receptor sequences come from a young woman who had recovered from COVID-19.

The J gene is TRBJ2-1, the V gene TRBV5-1; 8 nucleotides match TRBD1. CDR3 length equals 15 residues. Germline V gene lookup returns CDR1 SGHRS and CDR2 YFSETQ. V shed 2 bases and J 9 bases; nucleotides not matched to a gene: 10. CDR3 amino acids: CASSFVGQGGGEQFF. CDR3 bases: TGCGCCAGCAGCTTTGTAGGACAGGGAGGAGGTGAGCAGTTCTTC.

In its sample, this clone was seen once. The chain uses TRBV19 and TRBJ1-2; tentative D call: TRBD1 (5 bases). CDR3 length: 14 amino acids. V gave up 3 bases and J gave up 8 bases, with 16 bases separating them. Germline CDR1 reads LNHDA; CDR2 reads SQIVND (reference sequence). CDR3 in amino acids: CASSILGREAGYTF. DNA of the CDR3: TGTGCCAGTAGTATCTTAGGCAGGGAAGCGGGCTACACCTTC.

This clone came up once. The V gene is TRBV2, the J gene TRBJ1-4; 9 nucleotides match TRBD1. Germline V CDR1 and CDR2: SNHLY, FYNNEI. V lost 7 bases to trimming and J lost 6 bases; unmatched junction nucleotides: 3. CDR3 length: 13 residues. The CDR3 is CASNGDRDEKLFF. The CDR3 coding sequence is TGTGCCAGCAACGGGGACAGGGATGAAAAACTGTTTTTT. Supplemented by reference TRBV2 and TRBJ1-4, the full variable domain reads EPEVTQTPSHQVTQMGQEVILRCVPISNHLYFYWYRQILGQKVEFLVSFYNNEISEKSEIFDDQFSVERPDGSNFTLKIRSTKLEDSAMYFCASNGDRDEKLFFGSGTQLSVL.

This chain connects TRBV7-2 to TRBJ2-1; 12 nucleotides align to TRBD2. This CDR3 spans 16 amino acids. V dropped 0 bases and J dropped 9; count of bases not matched to a gene: 6. Germline CDR1 SGHTA, CDR2 FQGNSA. CDR3 bases: TGTGCCAGCAGCTTAGCGGAGACTAGCGGGAGCGGTGAGCAGTTCTTC. Protein: CASSLAETSGSGEQFF.

The chain carries TRBV9 and TRBJ1-3, with D hard to call. V lost 6 bases to trimming and J lost 1 base, with 8 bases between them. Germline CDR1 SGDLS, CDR2 YYNGEE. CDR3 length: 13 amino acids. The CDR3 coding sequence is TGTGCCAGCACCCCCGGGTCTGGAAACACCATATATTTT. This codes for CASTPGSGNTIYF.

V is TRBV7-3 and J is TRBJ2-2; TRBD1 might be the D (5 bases). Germline V gives CDR1 SGHTA, CDR2 FQGTGA. V lost 1 base and J 0 bases, leaving 18 bases between the germline ends. This CDR3 contains 19 residues. The CDR3 bases are TGTGCCAGCAGCTTAAATCCAGGGCTGGGTCCCGCGAACACCGGGGAGCTGTTTTTT. This sequence encodes CASSLNPGLGPANTGELFF.

The sample holds one count of this clone. The J gene is TRBJ2-1, the V gene TRBV9; 8 bases fit TRBD2. J lost 7 bases, V lost 4 bases, and 13 bases had no gene match. The CDR3 has 16 residues. Germline V gene data show CDR1 as SGDLS and CDR2 as YYNGEE. The CDR3 protein is CASSRSAPGLVNEQFF. The CDR3 DNA sequence: TGTGCCAGCAGCCGGAGTGCTCCGGGACTAGTTAATGAGCAGTTCTTC.

The chain combines TRBV15 with TRBJ1-2; a possible D gene is TRBD1 (6 bases). The V end was cut by 0 bases, the J end by 5 bases, with 19 bases between. The CDR3 totals 17 residues. Per the germline V gene, CDR1 is LNHNV and CDR2 is YYDKDF (reference sequence). Here the CDR3 reads CATSRDRTAPYLYGYTF. The CDR3 DNA reads TGTGCCACCAGCAGAGATCGGACAGCCCCCTACCTTTATGGCTACACCTTC.

In its sample, this clone was seen once. The rearrangement links TRBV6-2 or TRBV6-3 to TRBJ2-7; 9 bases are a match to TRBD2. CDR3 length equals 18 residues. Germline V gene lookup returns CDR1 MNHEY and CDR2 SVGEGT. The ends lost 2 bases at V and 4 bases at J; junction bases unmatched: 15. For the CDR3, the DNA is TGTGCCAGCAGTTACCCAAATAAGGGACTAGCCCTAGGGTACGAGCAGTACTTC. As protein: CASSYPNKGLALGYEQYF.

The chain has TRBV6-5 and TRBJ1-1; TRBD1 matches 9 bases. After removal of 2 bases from V and 5 bases from J, the junction contained 6 bases not matched to a gene. The CDR3 has 15 amino acids. Per germline, CDR1 MNHEY and CDR2 SVGAGI. The CDR3, as DNA: TGTGCCAGCAGTTACACCCGACAGGGGGGGACTGAAGCTTTCTTT. This codes for CASSYTRQGGTEAFF.

The chain has TRBV28 and TRBJ2-2; 7 bases match TRBD2. The CDR3 has 14 residues. Germline-derived CDR1 and CDR2 are MDHEN and SYDVKM. Germline trimming cut 3 bases from V and 6 bases from J; bases unmatched to any gene: 4. CDR3: CASSLGLYPGELFF. In DNA form, the CDR3 reads TGTGCCAGCAGTTTGGGACTATACCCCGGGGAGCTGTTTTTT.

V is TRBV5-4 and J is TRBJ1-2; 7 bases match TRBD1. The CDR3 has 17 amino acids. Germline V lookup: CDR1 SGHNT, CDR2 YYREEE (reference sequence). Trimming took 4 bases from V and 8 from J; bases not matched to a gene: 20. CDR3 coding DNA: TGTGCCAGCAGCACAGCTTCGACAGGGTCATCGTTTGGGGGCTACACCTTC. Protein sequence: CASSTASTGSSFGGYTF.

This rearrangement joins TRBV2 to TRBJ1-4, with a tentative D call TRBD1 (5 bases). V dropped 7 bases and J dropped 8 bases, with 14 bases sitting between them. This CDR3 region has 13 residues. The germline V gene encodes CDR1 SNHLY and CDR2 FYNNEI. CDR3: CASIPREGEKLFF. CDR3 in DNA: TGTGCCAGCATCCCCAGGGAGGGGGAAAAACTGTTTTTT.

The chain employs TRBV13 and TRBJ1-4, with TRBD1 matching 9 bases. The CDR3 spans 13 residues. J lost 8 bases, V lost 4 bases, and 2 bases had no gene match. Germline values: CDR1 PRHDT, CDR2 FYEKMQ (reference sequence). The CDR3 DNA sequence: TGTGCCAGCAGCTGGGACAGGGACGAAAAACTGTTTTTT. It specifies CASSWDRDEKLFF. The full variable domain, rest sourced from reference TRBV13 and TRBJ1-4, is AAGVIQSPRHLIKEKRETATLKCYPIPRHDTVYWYQQGPGQDPQFLISFYEKMQSDKGSIPDRFSAQQFSDYHSELNMSSLELGDSALYFCASSWDRDEKLFFGSGTQLSVL.

Ten or more counts support this clone. The V and J genes are TRBV15 and TRBJ1-3; 7 bases fit TRBD1. The V segment lost 3 bases and the J segment 0 bases; nucleotides outside the gene matches: 2. This CDR3 is built from 15 residues. Germline CDR1 and CDR2: LNHNV and YYDKDF (reference sequence). The CDR3 bases are TGTGCCACCAGCAGGACAGGGCTCTCTGGAAACACCATATATTTT. Its protein product is CATSRTGLSGNTIYF. The full variable domain, with the rest looked up from reference TRBV15 and TRBJ1-3, is DAMVIQNPRYQVTQFGKPVTLSCSQTLNHNVMYWYQQKSSQAPKLLFHYYDKDFNNEADTPDNFQSRRPNTSFCFLDIRSPGLGDTAMYLCATSRTGLSGNTIYFGEGSWLTVV.

The chain combines TRBV28 with TRBJ1-5; tentatively, D is TRBD1 (6 bases). Trimming removed 2 bases at V and 4 bases at J, with 9 bases between. The CDR3 spans 14 residues. Germline values: CDR1 MDHEN, CDR2 SYDVKM. The CDR3 region is CASSLQGTNQPQHF. The CDR3 bases are TGTGCCAGCAGTTTACAGGGGACGAATCAGCCCCAGCATTTT.

The chain is built from TRBV10-3 and TRBJ2-7; perhaps TRBD2 as D (6 bases). The CDR3 is 11 residues long. V gave up 8 bases and J gave up 6 bases, with 11 bases separating them. The germline V gene encodes CDR1 ENHRY and CDR2 SYGVKD. The CDR3 sequence is CAIGWGGEQYF. The CDR3 DNA reads TGTGCCATCGGGTGGGGAGGCGAGCAGTACTTC.

Regarding this clone: Relative to the germline gene, one junction end is altered; a read error may explain this. Written as DNA, the CDR3 is TGTGCCAGTAGGGCCCAGGCGGGACCCCCGGATGAGCTGTTCTTC. It specifies CASRAQAGPPDELFF. The V and J genes are TRBV19 and TRBJ2-1, with D possibly being TRBD2 (6 bases). CDR1 and CDR2 (germline): LNHDA, SQIVND (reference sequence). This CDR3 comprises 15 residues.

CDR3 loop: CASSYRLKDTEAFF. The CDR3 DNA reads as TGTGCCAGCAGTTACAGACTAAAGGACACTGAAGCTTTCTTT. The chain links TRBV6-5 to TRBJ1-1, with D uncertain. V lost 2 bases and J 3 bases, leaving 10 bases between the germline ends. This CDR3 has 14 residues. Germline V gene lookup returns CDR1 MNHEY and CDR2 SVGAGI.

J is TRBJ1-3 and V is TRBV14; D perhaps matches TRBD1 (5 bases). V gave up 5 bases and J gave up 2 bases, with 19 bases separating them. CDR3 size: 17 residues. Germline V gene lookup returns CDR1 SGHDN and CDR2 FVKESK. CDR3 residues: CASSERPRAGPGNTIYF. CDR3 DNA: TGTGCCAGCAGCGAACGGCCAAGGGCAGGGCCTGGAAACACCATATATTTT.

The chain links TRBV12-3 or TRBV12-4 to TRBJ1-1, with no clear D. This CDR3 comprises 12 residues. V dropped 8 bases and J dropped 3 bases, with 10 bases sitting between them. DNA of the CDR3: TGTGCCAGCGCTAACCGGGACACTGAAGCTTTCTTT. It specifies CASANRDTEAFF.

The chain carries TRBV2 and TRBJ1-4; no clear D gene. Germline CDR1 reads SNHLY; CDR2 reads FYNNEI. Trimming removed 6 bases at V and 8 bases at J, with 10 bases between. CDR3 size: 12 residues. Here the CDR3 DNA reads TGTGCCAGCAGGAGGGTAGGCGAAAAACTGTTTTTT. Its protein product is CASRRVGEKLFF. The full variable domain, its missing parts supplied by reference TRBV2 and TRBJ1-4, is EPEVTQTPSHQVTQMGQEVILRCVPISNHLYFYWYRQILGQKVEFLVSFYNNEISEKSEIFDDQFSVERPDGSNFTLKIRSTKLEDSAMYFCASRRVGEKLFFGSGTQLSVL.

The V call is TRBV13, the J call TRBJ2-7, with D uncertain. CDR3 length: 15 amino acids. In germline, CDR1 is PRHDT, CDR2 FYEKMQ (reference sequence). The V and J ends lost 5 bases and 2 bases respectively, with 16 bases between them. In DNA, the CDR3 is TGTGCCAGCAGCGGTCAATCGACGCGGACCTACGAGCAGTACTTC. As protein: CASSGQSTRTYEQYF.

The chain employs TRBV19 and TRBJ2-7, with 13 bases that match TRBD2. Unmatched junction bases numbered 0, after V lost 5 bases and J lost 2 bases. CDR3 length equals 14 residues. The germline gives CDR1 LNHDA, CDR2 SQIVND (reference sequence). In nucleotides, the CDR3 is TGTGCCAGTAGTGGGACTAGCGGGACCTACGAGCAGTACTTC. Protein: CASSGTSGTYEQYF.

J is TRBJ2-3 and V is TRBV27; no definite D call. The CDR3 contains 9 residues. Germline CDR1 MNHEY, CDR2 SMNVEV (reference sequence). V was clipped by 10 bases and J by 5 bases, with 4 bases between them. The CDR3 region is CAILDTQYF. CDR3 nucleotide sequence: TGTGCCATCCTAGATACGCAGTATTTT.

This rearrangement joins TRBV25-1 to TRBJ1-1, with 7 bases lining up with TRBD1. The CDR3 consists of 13 residues. With V trimmed by 8 bases and J by 7 bases, 10 bases remained unmatched. From germline, CDR1 is MGHDK and CDR2 SYGVNS. CDR3 loop: CASSFTGVYEAFF. The CDR3 nucleotides read TGTGCCAGCTCCTTTACAGGGGTATATGAAGCTTTCTTT.

The chain links TRBV5-1 to TRBJ1-2; D may be TRBD1 (6 bases). CDR1 and CDR2 (germline): SGHRS, YFSETQ. V lost 1 base to trimming and J lost 2 bases, with 9 bases between them. The CDR3 has 14 residues. The CDR3 is CASSLRTDNYGYTF. CDR3 coding DNA: TGCGCCAGCAGCTTGAGGACAGACAACTATGGCTACACCTTC.

V and J are TRBV5-1 and TRBJ2-5; 10 nucleotides align to TRBD2. V lost 2 bases to trimming and J lost 3 bases; unmatched junction nucleotides: 4. The CDR3 contains 15 residues. Germline V gene lookup returns CDR1 SGHRS and CDR2 YFSETQ. The CDR3 DNA is TGCGCCAGCAGCTTCAGCGGGAGGGCCGAAGAGACCCAGTACTTC. Translation: CASSFSGRAEETQYF.

This clone was counted only a few times. This chain links TRBV19 with TRBJ1-5; TRBD1 matches at 7 bases. The CDR3 consists of 13 residues. The germline V gene has CDR1 LNHDA and CDR2 SQIVND (reference sequence). After removal of 7 bases from V and 5 bases from J, the junction contained 5 bases not matched to a gene. The CDR3 DNA sequence: TGTGCCAGTACTAGGGGGCAGGATCAGCCCCAGCATTTT. It translates to CASTRGQDQPQHF.

This chain links TRBV28 with TRBJ2-5; the D is unclear. The V gene lost 6 bases and the J gene lost 2 bases, with 7 bases spanning the gap. The CDR3 consists of 12 residues. Germline CDR1 MDHEN, CDR2 SYDVKM. CDR3 bases: TGTGCCAGCAGCCAAACTCAAGAGACCCAGTACTTC. Residues: CASSQTQETQYF.